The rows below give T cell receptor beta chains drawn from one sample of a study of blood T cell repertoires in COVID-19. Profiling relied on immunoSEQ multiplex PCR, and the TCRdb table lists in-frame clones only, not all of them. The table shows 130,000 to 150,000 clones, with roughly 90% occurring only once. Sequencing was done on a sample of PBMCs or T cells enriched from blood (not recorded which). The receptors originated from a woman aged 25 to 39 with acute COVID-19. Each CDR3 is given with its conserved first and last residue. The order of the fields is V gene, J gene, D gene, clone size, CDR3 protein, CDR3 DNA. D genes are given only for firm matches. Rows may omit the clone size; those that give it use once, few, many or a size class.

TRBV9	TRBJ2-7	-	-	CASSVGTGAYEQYF	TGTGCCAGCAGCGTAGGAACGGGGGCCTACGAGCAGTACTTC
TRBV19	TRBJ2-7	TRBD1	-	CASGLGQGGPGEQYF	TGTGCCAGTGGACTTGGACAGGGAGGACCGGGGGAGCAGTACTTC
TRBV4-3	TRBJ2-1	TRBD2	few	CASSQTSGRNNEQFF	TGCGCCAGCAGCCAGACTAGCGGGAGAAACAATGAGCAGTTCTTC
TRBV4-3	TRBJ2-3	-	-	CASSRLTVSTDTQYF	TGCGCCAGCAGCCGATTAACGGTTAGCACAGATACGCAGTATTTT
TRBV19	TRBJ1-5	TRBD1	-	CASIPDRGFNQPQHF	TGTGCCAGTATCCCGGACAGGGGGTTTAATCAGCCCCAGCATTTT
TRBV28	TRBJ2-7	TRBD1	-	CASSFGQGYPYEQYF	TGTGCCAGCAGTTTTGGACAGGGTTATCCCTACGAGCAGTACTTC
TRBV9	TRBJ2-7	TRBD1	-	CASSVQDRAYEQYF	TGTGCCAGCAGCGTGCAGGACAGGGCCTACGAGCAGTACTTC
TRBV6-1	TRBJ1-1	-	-	CASSEVAGMNTEAFF	TGTGCCAGCAGTGAAGTGGCGGGGATGAACACTGAAGCTTTCTTT
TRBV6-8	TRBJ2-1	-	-	CASSRAGLFYNEQFF	TGTGCCAGCAGTCGGGCGGGACTTTTTTACAATGAGCAGTTCTTC
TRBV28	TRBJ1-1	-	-	CASRQQGGTEAFF	TGTGCCAGCAGACAACAAGGAGGCACTGAAGCTTTCTTT
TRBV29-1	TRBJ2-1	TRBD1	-	CSVEIRDSSSYNEQFF	TGCAGCGTTGAAATCCGGGACAGTAGCTCCTACAATGAGCAGTTCTTC
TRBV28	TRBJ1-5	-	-	CASRGVNQPQHF	TGTGCCAGCAGGGGAGTCAATCAGCCCCAGCATTTT